The 20 T cell receptor beta chains given below trace back to one sample, sequenced in a study of blood T cell repertoires in COVID-19. Profiled with immunoSEQ multiplex PCR; TCRdb holds only in-frame clones, not every one. The table has hundreds of thousands of clones, 65% to 85% seen once. The sequencing input was peripheral blood. These receptors were collected from a woman in her thirties or forties with active or convalescent COVID-19.

This clone was recorded many times. The rearrangement uses TRBV7-9 and TRBJ1-2; D gene unclear. CDR1 and CDR2 from the germline V gene are SEHNR and FQNEAQ (reference sequence). V was cut by 4 bases and J by 5 bases, with 23 bases left in between. This CDR3 comprises 17 residues. The CDR3 region has the DNA TGTGCCAGCAGCTCCTCATTGGGTACTGATAGAGGGTATGGCTACACCTTC. Its protein product is CASSSSLGTDRGYGYTF.

V is TRBV28 and J is TRBJ1-3; TRBD1 is a possible D gene (6 bases). CDR1 and CDR2 (germline): MDHEN, SYDVKM. V gave up 8 bases and J gave up 2 bases, with 16 bases separating them. The CDR3 covers 15 residues. CDR3 DNA: TGTGCCAGCGCGGGGGGCATGGAGACTGGAAACACCATATATTTT. Its protein product is CASAGGMETGNTIYF.

The genes are TRBV5-1 and TRBJ1-2; tentatively, D is TRBD1 (6 bases). The CDR3 is 12 amino acids. V was clipped by 7 bases and J by 10 bases, with 17 bases between them. Germline loops: CDR1 SGHRS, CDR2 YFSETQ. CDR3 amino acids: CASAPTGTYYTF. In DNA form, the CDR3 reads TGCGCCAGCGCACCTACCGGGACATACTACACCTTC.

This rearrangement joins TRBV5-4 to TRBJ1-2; 9 bases line up with TRBD1. The CDR3 extends over 13 amino acids. Germline loops: CDR1 SGHNT, CDR2 YYREEE (reference sequence). V shed 4 bases and J 4 bases; nucleotides not matched to a gene: 2. As DNA, the CDR3 is TGTGCCAGCAGCCAGACAGGGGGCTATGGCTACACCTTC. Amino acids: CASSQTGGYGYTF.

The chain is built from TRBV4-1 and TRBJ2-3, with unresolved D. CDR3 length: 12 residues. Trimming pared 1 base from V and 5 bases from J, leaving 4 bases between. The germline CDR1 and CDR2 sequences are MGHRA and YSYEKL. CDR3 DNA: TGCGCCAGCAGCCAAGCACAAGATACGCAGTATTTT. Translated: CASSQAQDTQYF.

This rearrangement joins TRBV7-7 to TRBJ1-6, with 7 bases aligning to TRBD1. Trimming took 2 bases from V and 6 from J; bases not matched to a gene: 1. Germline V gene sequence: CDR1 SSHAT, CDR2 FNYEAQ (reference sequence). CDR3 length equals 14 residues. For the CDR3, the DNA is TGTGCCAGCAGCTTAAACAGGGGTAATTCACCCCTCCACTTT. It codes for CASSLNRGNSPLHF.

This clone was observed a few times. This chain links TRBV5-1 with TRBJ2-5; D remains ambiguous. This CDR3 comprises 13 residues. CDR1 and CDR2 from the germline V gene are SGHRS and YFSETQ. Deletions cut 0 bases from V and 5 bases from J, with 8 bases between. CDR3 amino acids: CASSLDLGETQYF. The CDR3 bases are TGCGCCAGCAGCTTGGACCTCGGGGAGACCCAGTACTTC.

The chain combines TRBV11-2 with TRBJ2-1; a weak D match, TRBD1 (5 bases). Trimming removed 4 bases from V and 4 bases from J, with 14 bases in between. The CDR3 runs to 15 residues. CDR1 and CDR2 (germline): SGHAT, FQNNGV. In DNA form, the CDR3 reads TGTGCCAGCAGCTCCCCGGAGCAGGGATACAATGAGCAGTTCTTC. Encoded protein: CASSSPEQGYNEQFF.

V and J are TRBV19 and TRBJ1-2; D possibly corresponds to TRBD1 (6 bases). The CDR3 length is 14 residues. Germline CDR1 reads LNHDA; CDR2 reads SQIVND (reference sequence). V dropped 5 bases and J dropped 4 bases, with 14 bases sitting between them. The CDR3 reads CASSALDRTYGYTF. CDR3 coding DNA: TGTGCCAGTAGTGCGCTTGACAGGACCTATGGCTACACCTTC. Full variable domain (rest looked up from reference TRBV19 and TRBJ1-2): DGGITQSPKYLFRKEGQNVTLSCEQNLNHDAMYWYRQDPGQGLRLIYYSQIVNDFQKGDIAEGYSVSREKKESFPLTVTSAQKNPTAFYLCASSALDRTYGYTFGSGTRLTVV.

V usage is TRBV5-1 and J usage is TRBJ2-1; 10 bases fit TRBD2. The junction had 5 bases not matched to a gene; V was cut back by 3 bases and J by 5 bases. Germline V CDR1 and CDR2: SGHRS, YFSETQ. CDR3 length: 15 residues. The CDR3 DNA is TGCGCCAGCAGCTCTATAGCGGGGGGTAACAATGAGCAGTTCTTC. This gives the protein CASSSIAGGNNEQFF.

V is TRBV13 and J is TRBJ2-7; perhaps TRBD1 as D (6 bases). With 0 bases removed from V and 3 bases from J, the gap between germline ends came to 9 bases. This CDR3 comprises 14 residues. In germline, CDR1 is PRHDT, CDR2 FYEKMQ (reference sequence). The CDR3 DNA sequence: TGTGCCAGCAGCTTAGGGGGGGCCCGCTACGAGCAGTACTTC. It specifies CASSLGGARYEQYF.

This chain links TRBV3-1 (or the pseudogene TRBV3-2) with TRBJ1-2; D ambiguous. This CDR3 region has 13 residues. Trimming took off 2 bases at V and 7 bases at J, with 11 bases between the two ends. From germline, CDR1 is LGHDT and CDR2 YNNKEL (reference sequence). CDR3 loop: CASSQIGDSGYTF. As DNA, the CDR3 is TGTGCCAGCAGCCAAATTGGTGACTCTGGCTACACCTTC.

This clone was picked up many times. V is TRBV19 and J is TRBJ2-1; D unresolved. Germline lookup yields CDR1 LNHDA and CDR2 SQIVND (reference sequence). Trimming removed 5 bases from V and 1 base from J, with 15 bases in between. The CDR3 runs to 16 residues. The CDR3 coding sequence is TGTGCCAGTAGTTCAGATACGAGGAAATCCTACAATGAGCAGTTCTTC. Translated: CASSSDTRKSYNEQFF.

J is TRBJ2-7 and V is TRBV11-2; 9 nucleotides line up with TRBD1. Germline assignment: CDR1 SGHAT and CDR2 FQNNGV. V lost 5 bases and J lost 6; bases outside the gene matches: 14. There are 16 residues in the CDR3. CDR3 protein: CASSRQPPGQGSEQYF. As DNA, the CDR3 is TGTGCCAGCAGCCGACAGCCGCCGGGACAGGGATCCGAGCAGTACTTC.

This chain uses TRBV10-3 with TRBJ1-2, with D possibly TRBD1 on 5 matching bases. Trimming took off 7 bases at V and 3 bases at J, with 6 bases between the two ends. Germline CDR1 is ENHRY and CDR2 is SYGVKD. The CDR3 length is 11 residues. CDR3 coding DNA: TGTGCCATCACGGGGGACTATGGCTACACCTTC. This translates into CAITGDYGYTF.

The chain has TRBV7-6 and TRBJ1-6; D is unclear. Germline CDR1 SGHVS, CDR2 FNYEAQ. V lost 6 bases to trimming and J lost 2 bases, with 14 bases between them. The CDR3 runs to 16 residues. Here the CDR3 reads CASSSQADTYNSPLHF. The CDR3 bases are TGTGCCAGCAGTTCCCAGGCAGATACCTATAATTCACCCCTCCACTTT.

V and J are TRBV5-1 and TRBJ1-4, with TRBD1 matching 8 bases. There are 15 residues in the CDR3. V dropped 3 bases and J dropped 4; count of bases not matched to a gene: 5. Germline V lookup: CDR1 SGHRS, CDR2 YFSETQ. The CDR3 reads CASSSQGGFNEKLFF. For the CDR3, the DNA is TGCGCCAGCAGCTCACAGGGGGGGTTTAATGAAAAACTGTTTTTT.

This chain uses TRBV4-1 with TRBJ1-6; 8 bases fit TRBD1. CDR1 is MGHRA, CDR2 YSYEKL, per germline. The CDR3 contains 15 residues. The J segment lost 9 bases and the V segment lost 4 bases, leaving 8 bases of the junction unmatched. CDR3 residues: CASSLRGQESSPLHF. CDR3 bases: TGCGCCAGCAGCCTAAGGGGACAGGAGAGTTCACCCCTCCACTTT.

V and J are TRBV4-1 and TRBJ1-5; maybe TRBD1 (5 bases). In germline, CDR1 is MGHRA, CDR2 YSYEKL. V lost 1 base and J lost 0, with 13 bases in between. This CDR3 has 17 residues. CDR3 protein: CASSQGSLGDSNQPQHF. DNA for the CDR3: TGCGCCAGCAGCCAAGGGTCGTTAGGGGATAGCAATCAGCCCCAGCATTTT.

The chain links TRBV6-4 to TRBJ2-1; D possibly corresponds to TRBD1 (6 bases). CDR3 size: 13 residues. V shed 6 bases and J shed 5 bases, with 11 bases lying between them. The germline gives CDR1 MRHNA, CDR2 SNTAGT. CDR3 residues: CASSGTWNNEQFF. In DNA, the CDR3 is TGTGCCAGCAGCGGGACATGGAACAATGAGCAGTTCTTC.